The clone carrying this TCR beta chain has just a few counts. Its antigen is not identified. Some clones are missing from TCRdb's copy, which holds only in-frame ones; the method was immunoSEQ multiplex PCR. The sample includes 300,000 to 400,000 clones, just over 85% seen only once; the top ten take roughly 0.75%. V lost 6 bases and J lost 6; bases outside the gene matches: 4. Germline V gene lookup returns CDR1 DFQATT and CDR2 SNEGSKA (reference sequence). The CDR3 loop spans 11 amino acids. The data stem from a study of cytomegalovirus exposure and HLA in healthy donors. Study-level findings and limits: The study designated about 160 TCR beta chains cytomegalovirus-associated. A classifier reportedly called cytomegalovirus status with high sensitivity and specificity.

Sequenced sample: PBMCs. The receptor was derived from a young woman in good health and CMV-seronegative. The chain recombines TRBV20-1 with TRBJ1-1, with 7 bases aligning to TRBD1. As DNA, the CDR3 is TGCAGTGCCAACAGGGGCTCTGAAGCTTTCTTT. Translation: CSANRGSEAFF.